This T cell receptor beta chain was documented in a study of T cells in Graves' hyperthyroidism and ophthalmopathy. Enrolled ophthalmopathy patients presented with a Clinical Activity Score of at least 3, a NOSPECS grade of at least 4, and disease duration under 3 months. Fresh 10 ml peripheral blood yielded PBMCs. This clonotype has a count of ten or more. The antigen remains undetermined. Regions amplified from RNA transcripts were the TCR beta CDR3 regions. HTBI primers were employed in a first-round RT-PCR of the TCR CDR3. One entry per CDR3 protein, called by TCRdb with MiXCR from the multiplex PCR reads. The table includes about half a million distinct CDR3 sequences, roughly 15% detected once. The CDR3 spans 12 residues. V was shortened by 2 bases and J by 5 bases, with 5 bases between the two germline ends. In germline, CDR1 is MDHEN, CDR2 SYDVKM. Study results and limitations: Most expanded thyroid clonotypes above 0.001 recurred in blood.

The sequencing input was blood. The receptor comes from a woman between 25 and 40 years old with Graves' ophthalmopathy. The rearrangement links TRBV28 to TRBJ2-3; D gene unclear. The CDR3 DNA is TGTGCCAGCAGTTTAACTCAAGATACGCAGTATTTT. It encodes CASSLTQDTQYF.